This T cell receptor beta chain was obtained from a study of PD-1 blockade in classical Hodgkin lymphoma. In the study overall: Each patient was given nivolumab 3 mg/kg through a vein every 2 weeks. Study results and limitations: Partial responders and progressors had significantly lower baseline TCR diversity. As was reported, newly diagnosed patients showed lower baseline TCR diversity than healthy donors did.

Measured with immunoSEQ multiplex PCR; TCRdb has only the in-frame clones, and not every one. The profile shows tens of thousands of clones, over 75% of them singletons. The CDR3 contains 15 residues. Germline values: CDR1 GTSNPN, CDR2 SVGIG (reference sequence). The V gene lost 5 bases and the J gene lost 0 bases, with 13 bases spanning the gap. In regard to this clone: Its antigen is not identified.

Exposure to brentuximab vedotin varied, and each patient had relapsed following autologous stem cell transplantation. This sample comprised peripheral blood mononuclear cells (PBMCs), obtained at baseline. The receptor comes from a human donor with classical Hodgkin lymphoma. V and J are TRBV30 and TRBJ2-2, with D possibly TRBD2 on 7 matching bases. The CDR3 region is CAWDSGGANTGELFF. CDR3 coding DNA: TGTGCCTGGGATTCGGGGGGCGCGAACACCGGGGAGCTGTTTTTT. The full variable domain, with the rest looked up from reference TRBV30 and TRBJ2-2, is SQTIHQWPATLVQPVGSPLSLECTVEGTSNPNLYWYRQAAGRGLQLLFYSVGIGQISSEVPQNLSASRPQDRQFILSSKKLLLSDSGFYLCAWDSGGANTGELFFGEGSRLTVL.